This T cell receptor (beta chain) was found in a study of a mutant IDH1 vaccine in newly diagnosed glioma. Across the whole study: Investigators started vaccination 4-6 weeks after radiotherapy alone, or with temozolomide cycles. Treated patients were roughly 60% male, about 38% female, mean age roughly 39 years.

About this clone itself: Its antigen remains unidentified.

Time point of the sample: week 35, safety follow-up. One vaccine dose held 300 ug of mutant IDH1 20-mer peptide and came with topical imiquimod. Scheduled for weeks 1, 3, 5, 7, 11, 15, 19 and 23, eight vaccinations were given to patients. Trimming cost V 2 bases and J 4 bases, with 11 bases left between them. Germline V gene sequence: CDR1 MNHEY, CDR2 SVGAGI. The CDR3 loop spans 14 amino acids. The table came from immunoSEQ multiplex PCR; TCRdb's copy has only in-frame clones and leaves some out. The sample shows tens of thousands of clones, around 90% of them seen only once. The TCR sequence derives from a man between 25 and 39 years old with glioma. The chain joins TRBV6-5 to TRBJ1-1; a possible D gene is TRBD1 (5 bases). The sample was PBMCs, taken from a glioma patient whose treatment included an IDH1 peptide vaccine. The CDR3 DNA follows: TGTGCCAGCAGTTACGCTGAGGGGTCCACTGAAGCTTTCTTT. This encodes CASSYAEGSTEAFF.